A selection of T cell receptor beta chains follows, all from one sample in a study of CD8 T cells in Susac syndrome. From the immunoSEQ multiplex PCR reads, TCRdb called clonotypes with MiXCR, one entry per CDR3 protein. Counted here are around 110,000 distinct CDR3 sequences, around 94% occurring once; the ten biggest clones make up roughly 0.38%. Sequenced: CD8+ T cells from PBMCs. The receptors shown here come from a human donor with Susac syndrome. Each CDR3 is given with its conserved first and last residue. A D gene is named only where the DNA matches it firmly. Clone size is stated in some rows and not others, as once, few, many or a class when expanded.

-	-	TRBV10-3	TRBJ2-1	TGTGCCATCACCGAAGGCAGCTTCAATGAGCAGTTCTTC	CAITEGSFNEQFF
TRBD1	once	TRBV11-2	TRBJ2-3	TGTGCCAGCAGCTCGGGACAGGAGAACACAGATACGCAGTATTTT	CASSSGQENTDTQYF
TRBD1	-	TRBV11-3	TRBJ1-5	TGTGCCAGCAGGAACAGGGGGCATCAGCCCCAGCATTTT	CASRNRGHQPQHF
TRBD2	-	TRBV9	TRBJ2-3	TGTGCCAGCAGCAAAGGCGGCGGGGGGGCGAAAGATACGCAGTATTTT	CASSKGGGGAKDTQYF
-	-	TRBV12-3/TRBV12-4	TRBJ2-5	TGTGCCTCCAACAGGGCCCCCGTCGAGACCCAGTACTTC	CASNRAPVETQYF
-	-	TRBV14	TRBJ2-7	TGTGCCAGCAGCTCGGTCAAGGACACCAACTACGAGCAGTACTTC	CASSSVKDTNYEQYF
-	-	TRBV20-1	TRBJ1-2	TGCAGTGCTAGAGATATGGACAGCCCTCCCGACTATGGCTACACCTTC	CSARDMDSPPDYGYTF
TRBD1	-	TRBV29-1	TRBJ1-5	TGCAGCGTAACCCCGCCGACAGGGAATGGCAATCAGCCCCAGCATTTT	CSVTPPTGNGNQPQHF
TRBD1	-	TRBV6-5	TRBJ2-1	TGTGCCAGCAGTTACGGGACAGGGGAGGTCAATGAGCAGTTCTTC	CASSYGTGEVNEQFF
-	-	TRBV27	TRBJ2-2	TGTGCCAGCAGTTTCTCCGTTACCGGGGAGCTGTTTTTT	CASSFSVTGELFF
-	-	TRBV6-6	TRBJ1-5	TGTGCCAGCAGTTTGAAGGGTTATCAGCCCCAGCATTTT	CASSLKGYQPQHF
TRBD1	-	TRBV20-1	TRBJ2-5	TGCAGTGCTAAAAGACAGGGGGAAGAGACCCAGTACTTC	CSAKRQGEETQYF
-	-	TRBV4-1	TRBJ2-1	TGCGCCAGCAGCCAAGAACCCGGAGTCGGTGATGAGCAGTTCTTC	CASSQEPGVGDEQFF
-	-	TRBV19	TRBJ2-3	TGTGCCAGTAGTCTTACAGCCACAGATACGCAGTATTTT	CASSLTATDTQYF
TRBD1	-	TRBV7-9	TRBJ2-5	TGTGCCAGCAGCTCGGCCCTCCCTGGGACAGATTCGTACCAAGAGACCCAGTACTTC	CASSSALPGTDSYQETQYF
-	-	TRBV3-1	TRBJ2-1	TGTGCCAGCAGCCAAGATAGCCCGAGTGTATTAGGTCACAATGAGCAGTTCTTC	CASSQDSPSVLGHNEQFF
-	-	TRBV4-2	TRBJ1-1	TGTGCCAGCAGCCAAGGGGACGGTGAAGCTTTCTTT	CASSQGDGEAFF
-	-	TRBV5-1	TRBJ2-2	TGCGCCAGCAGCGAAAATAGGGTATCTAACACCGGGGAGCTGTTTTTT	CASSENRVSNTGELFF
TRBD2	-	TRBV14	TRBJ2-1	TGTGCCAGCAGCCAAGATATAGCGGGGGGGCCTGAGCAGTTCTTC	CASSQDIAGGPEQFF
TRBD2	once	TRBV7-8	TRBJ2-3	TGTGCCAGCAGGGGGGCCAGCGGGGGCCCAGATACGCAGTATTTT	CASRGASGGPDTQYF
-	-	TRBV9	TRBJ2-3	TGTGCCAGCACCGGCGGGGGCTTACGAAACACAGATACGCAGTATTTT	CASTGGGLRNTDTQYF
-	-	TRBV9	TRBJ2-1	TGTGCCAGCAGCGTAAGTAGAACCCCATACAATGAGCAGTTCTTC	CASSVSRTPYNEQFF
TRBD2	-	TRBV7-9	TRBJ2-5	TGTGCCAGCAGCTTAGACCTAGCGGAGCAGATAGGCTCGGAAGAGACCCAGTACTTC	CASSLDLAEQIGSEETQYF
-	-	TRBV5-5	TRBJ1-1	TGTGCCAGCAGCACCGATTCGAACACTGAAGCTTTCTTT	CASSTDSNTEAFF
TRBD2	-	TRBV19	TRBJ2-7	TGTGCCAGTGCGACTAGCGATTTCTACGAGCAGTACTTC	CASATSDFYEQYF
-	-	TRBV5-1	TRBJ2-1	TGCGCCAGCAGTTTCCGCTCCCGGCTACACCTGGATGAGCAGTTCTTC	CASSFRSRLHLDEQFF
-	-	TRBV12-3/TRBV12-4	TRBJ1-5	TGTGCCAGCAGGCATAGCAATCAGCCCCAGCATTTT	CASRHSNQPQHF
-	-	TRBV20-1	TRBJ1-5	TGCAGTGCTAGAGAAGGTAATAGCAATCAGCCCCAGCATTTT	CSAREGNSNQPQHF
-	-	TRBV2	TRBJ1-4	TGTGCCAGCAGGACGGTTGCAACTAATGAAAAACTGTTTTTT	CASRTVATNEKLFF
TRBD1	-	TRBV7-9	TRBJ2-2	TGTGCCAGCAGCGGCCTCCGGGACAGGGAATTTAGGGAGCTGTTTTTT	CASSGLRDREFRELFF
TRBD2	-	TRBV12-3/TRBV12-4	TRBJ2-3	TGTGCCAGCAGTCCCAGGACTAGCGGGGGTTCCGATACGCAGTATTTT	CASSPRTSGGSDTQYF
TRBD1	-	TRBV24-1	TRBJ2-2	TGTGCCACCAGTGATTCAGGACAGGGGTTGAAAGGGACCGGGGAGCTGTTTTTT	CATSDSGQGLKGTGELFF
-	-	TRBV9	TRBJ2-7	TGTGCCAGCAGCTCCGGGGGATGGGACGAGCAGTACTTC	CASSSGGWDEQYF
TRBD2	-	TRBV29-1	TRBJ2-1	TGCAGCGTTGATGGGACTAGCGATGAGCAGTTCTTC	CSVDGTSDEQFF
TRBD1	-	TRBV4-1	TRBJ2-3	TGCGCCAGCAGCCAAGATCGGGCGGCAGGGGGCCTCTCAGATACGCAGTATTTT	CASSQDRAAGGLSDTQYF
-	-	TRBV6-6	TRBJ2-5	TGTGCCAGCAGTTATCAATCTGGGGAGACCCAGTACTTC	CASSYQSGETQYF
TRBD1	-	TRBV27	TRBJ1-2	TGTGCCAGCAGCCAGAGGGGGCAGAACTATGGCTACACCTTC	CASSQRGQNYGYTF
TRBD2	once	TRBV20-1	TRBJ2-5	TGCAGTGCTAGAGATTCGTCGACTAGCGGGGCCCTGTACCAAGAGACCCAGTACTTC	CSARDSSTSGALYQETQYF